This T cell receptor beta chain stems from a study of brain T cells in children with intractable seizures (dated by TCRdb to the early 2020s). Some background on the complete study: A NanoString immunology panel was first used to screen resected brain tissue from some 51 pediatric epilepsy surgery cases for immune gene transcripts. About 70% of the 12 selected surgery cases also had pre-surgery blood sequenced, which left four cases with brain tissue only. The research as a whole found: Viral specificity was inferred solely from CDR3 sequence similarity, and the HCMV serostatus of the patients was not known. Because sequencing depth differed between pre- and post-surgery blood, the absence of clones from the pre-surgery sample may reflect undersampling.

Of note for this clone: It has no known antigen specificity. Base qualities are not provided; no much larger clone lies one nucleotide away.

The CDR3 sequence holds 14 residues, the cysteine and phenylalanine included. Just CDR3 DNA is preserved here, 42 bases in frame from base 1. The germline V gene encodes CDR1 SGHAT and CDR2 FQNNGV. Relative to germline, V is missing 3 bases and J is missing 4 bases, with 2 bases of the junction outside any gene match. The immunoSEQ assay was applied to genomic DNA to generate the TCR beta chain sequences. The published analysis was carried out like this. CDR3 sequences that did not begin with the conserved framework cysteine at position 104 were removed by hand. Clonality was calculated as one minus the normalized Shannon's Diversity Index, with values ranging from 0 (maximal diversity) to 1 (oligoclonal). Chi-squared comparison-of-proportions tests were used to check whether the frequency of the same CDR3 differed between samples, for example brain versus blood. Public clonotypes were found through immuneACCESS searches, while the VDJdb browser was used to judge similarity to known antiviral clonotypes. Drawn from immuneACCESS, this table holds only the in-frame rearrangements with V and J called that TCRdb kept. Clones are partly lost; checked studies trace under half to an unresolved V gene and leave the rest unexplained. V, J and clone size reflect that table, while D and trimming were determined from the DNA. Within this sample are about 340,000 clones, with roughly 92% of them counted one time only. The ten largest account for about 5.8% of the sample.

Sample time point, as interpreted from the label and publication: blood from clinic visit 5 months post-surgery; TSC patient then seizure free. The surgery cases showing the highest brain T cell transcript signatures were chosen for TCR beta chain sequencing of brain tissue and, when available, of blood. Before surgery, the patients had been given at least one anti-epileptic drug. TCR-sequenced patients were children with drug-resistant epilepsy due to tuberous sclerosis complex, focal cortical dysplasia, Rasmussen encephalitis or hemimegalencephaly. Bulk genomic DNA was isolated from unsorted brain tissue and whole blood using the Monarch genomic DNA purification kit.

This receptor was identified in a boy under three years old with tuberous sclerosis and intractable seizures. The chain joins TRBV11-2 to TRBJ2-2; the junction holds 7 bases that match TRBD1. Sequenced here: peripheral blood, sampled more than 4 months after surgery. Read as DNA, the sequence is TGTGCCAGCAGCTTCGACAGGGTCACCGGGGAGCTGTTTTTT. The encoded protein is CASSFDRVTGELFF.